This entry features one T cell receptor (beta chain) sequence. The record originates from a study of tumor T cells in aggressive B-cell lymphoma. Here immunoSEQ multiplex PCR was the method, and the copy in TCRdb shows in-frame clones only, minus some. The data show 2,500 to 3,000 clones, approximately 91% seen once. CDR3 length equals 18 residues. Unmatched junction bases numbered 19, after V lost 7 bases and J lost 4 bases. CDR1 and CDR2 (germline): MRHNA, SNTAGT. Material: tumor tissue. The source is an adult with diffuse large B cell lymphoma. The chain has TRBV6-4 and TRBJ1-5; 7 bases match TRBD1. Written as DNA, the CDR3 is TGTGCCAGCAAAGTTCGTTCCCCGACGGGACAGCTTAATCAGCCCCAGCATTTT. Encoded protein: CASKVRSPTGQLNQPQHF.